The rows below give T cell receptor beta chains drawn from one sample of a study of T cell responses to AZD1222 COVID-19 vaccine. Clones were sequenced by immunoSEQ multiplex PCR, and TCRdb holds only the in-frame ones, with some missing. The sample includes a few hundred thousand clones, approximately 93% seen only once; the top ten take 0.55%. This specimen consisted of peripheral blood, obtained on day 0 of AZD1222 vaccination. These receptors originate from an adult in good health. CDR3s include the opening cysteine and the closing phenylalanine or tryptophan. The D gene is left open where the match is weak. Size values are once, few and many counts, or a class for expanded clones, and some rows have none.

abundance	j_gene	v_gene	d_gene	CDR3nt	CDR3aa
NA	TRBJ2-7	TRBV4-3	TRBD1	TGCGCCAGTTCTAAACAGGGGGGAACCTACGAGCAGTACTTC	CASSKQGGTYEQYF
NA	TRBJ2-6	TRBV9	NA	TGTGCCAGCAGCCCAGTGGGGGGCTTCTCTGGGGCCAACGTCCTGACTTTC	CASSPVGGFSGANVLTF
NA	TRBJ1-2	TRBV3-1/TRBV3-2	NA	TGTGCCAGCAGCCAAGGGGAGGGGAACTATGGCTACACCTTC	CASSQGEGNYGYTF
NA	TRBJ1-6	TRBV9	NA	TGTGCCAGCAGCGTAGCTGGGGGGACAACCCCTAATTCACCCCTCCACTTT	CASSVAGGTTPNSPLHF
NA	TRBJ1-6	TRBV10-1	TRBD1	TGCGCCAGCAGTGATAGGGACAGGGAGATTTCCAGGCCAGATTCACCCCTCCACTTT	CASSDRDREISRPDSPLHF
NA	TRBJ1-1	TRBV19	NA	TGTGCCAGTAGAACAGGTATGAACACTGAAGCTTTCTTT	CASRTGMNTEAFF
once	TRBJ1-6	TRBV18	NA	TGTGCCAGCTCATTAGACAGAGGCTATTCACCCCTCCACTTT	CASSLDRGYSPLHF
NA	TRBJ2-4	TRBV28	TRBD2	TGTGCCAGCAGTTTAGTGCGCCAGCGGGGCATTCAGTACTTC	CASSLVRQRGIQYF
NA	TRBJ2-3	TRBV3-1/TRBV3-2	NA	TGTGCCAGCAGCCCCAGCGGCGATACGCAGTATTTT	CASSPSGDTQYF
NA	TRBJ2-5	TRBV12-3/TRBV12-4	NA	TGTGCCAGCAGTTTGGCCCAAGTGGAGACCCAGTACTTC	CASSLAQVETQYF
NA	TRBJ1-2	TRBV19	NA	TGTGCCAGTAGTGAAGACAGTCCCTATGGCTACACCTTC	CASSEDSPYGYTF
NA	TRBJ1-1	TRBV7-3	NA	TGTGCCAGCAGCTTTGGGCCAAGGACTGAAGCTTTCTTT	CASSFGPRTEAFF
NA	TRBJ1-1	TRBV12-3/TRBV12-4	NA	TGTGCCAGCAGTTTGGGCAACACTGAAGCTTTCTTT	CASSLGNTEAFF
once	TRBJ2-1	TRBV7-3	NA	TGTGCCAGCAGCTACGGGGCCAGGAATGAGCAGTTCTTC	CASSYGARNEQFF
NA	TRBJ2-7	TRBV5-4	TRBD1	TGTGCCAGCAGCTTGGGGGCAGGGGGAGCCTACGAGCAGTACTTC	CASSLGAGGAYEQYF
NA	TRBJ1-5	TRBV6-5	TRBD1	TGTGCCAGCAAGTTGTCAGGGGGGCAGCCCCAGCATTTT	CASKLSGGQPQHF
NA	TRBJ1-3	TRBV5-1	TRBD1	TGCGCCAGCAGCAGGGACAGGGGCTCCGGAAACACCATATATTTT	CASSRDRGSGNTIYF
NA	TRBJ1-2	TRBV5-1	NA	TGCGCCAGCAGCTTGGAGGGGTCAACTTATGGCTACACCTTC	CASSLEGSTYGYTF
NA	TRBJ2-2	TRBV19	NA	TGTGCCAGTAGGACATTGGAGGGTTTCAACACCGGGGAGCTGTTTTTT	CASRTLEGFNTGELFF
NA	TRBJ1-2	TRBV21-1	NA	TGTGCCAGCAGCAAACTAGGGGACAGGGGGAGCCGAATTTACGGCTACACCTTC	CASSKLGDRGSRIYGYTF
NA	TRBJ2-7	TRBV15	NA	TGTGCCACCAGCAGAGATCTGGCTTACGAGCAGTACTTC	CATSRDLAYEQYF
NA	TRBJ1-4	TRBV28	NA	TGTGCCAGCAGTGGGGCGGGTACTAATGAAAAACTGTTTTTT	CASSGAGTNEKLFF
NA	TRBJ1-5	TRBV28	NA	TGTGCCAGCGGGGGAAGACCCTCGGAGCCCCAGCATTTT	CASGGRPSEPQHF
once	TRBJ1-4	TRBV2	TRBD1	TGTGCCAGAAGGACAGGACGAAATGAAAAACTGTTTTTT	CARRTGRNEKLFF
NA	TRBJ1-4	TRBV19	NA	TGTGCCAGTAGTACGGGGACCCTCAATGAAAAACTGTTTTTT	CASSTGTLNEKLFF
NA	TRBJ1-5	TRBV6-1	NA	TGTGCCAGCAGCCCCCCCGGGGGGTATCAGCCCCAGCATTTT	CASSPPGGYQPQHF
NA	TRBJ2-2	TRBV18	NA	TGTGCCAGCCTGGGCCGCGGGGAGCTGTTTTTT	CASLGRGELFF
NA	TRBJ2-2	TRBV28	NA	TGTGCCAGCAAGTGGGCTCTAAATCCGAACACCGGGGAGCTGTTTTTT	CASKWALNPNTGELFF
NA	TRBJ2-2	TRBV11-3	NA	TGTGCCAGCAGCTTAGATACTGGGACCGGGGAGCTGTTTTTT	CASSLDTGTGELFF
few	TRBJ1-2	TRBV28	NA	TGTGCCAGCAGTTTTTCTCGGGTCTATGGCTACACCTTC	CASSFSRVYGYTF
NA	TRBJ1-5	TRBV30	NA	TGTGCCTGGAGTCCGGACTCCGGGCTTCAGCCCCAGCATTTT	CAWSPDSGLQPQHF
once	TRBJ1-2	TRBV5-1	NA	TGCGCCAGCAGCCCCATGGGGGTCAAGGATGGCTACACCTTC	CASSPMGVKDGYTF
NA	TRBJ2-1	TRBV7-2	NA	TGTGCCAGCAGCTTAGGTCGGTTTGACAATGAGCAGTTCTTC	CASSLGRFDNEQFF
NA	TRBJ2-3	TRBV3-1/TRBV3-2	TRBD2	TGTGCCAGCAGCCGCTTACTAGCGGGAGGCACAGATACGCAGTATTTT	CASSRLLAGGTDTQYF
NA	TRBJ2-2	TRBV24-1	TRBD2	TGTGCCACCAGTGAGAGACCGGGACTAGCGTCGAACACCGGGGAGCTGTTTTTT	CATSERPGLASNTGELFF
NA	TRBJ1-2	TRBV9	NA	TGTGCCAGCAGCCAGGGGACTTTGCACTATGGCTACACCTTC	CASSQGTLHYGYTF
NA	TRBJ1-2	TRBV4-3	TRBD1	TGCGCCAGCAGCCAAGATAGTGGGACAGGCCGCTATGGCTACACCTTC	CASSQDSGTGRYGYTF
NA	TRBJ1-5	TRBV4-2	NA	TGTGCCAGCAGCCAAGTGTTGGATTGGACACCTGATCAGCCCCAGCATTTT	CASSQVLDWTPDQPQHF
NA	TRBJ1-4	TRBV7-9	NA	TGTGCCAGCAGCTTAGAAGGGTACGGTGAAAAACTGTTTTTT	CASSLEGYGEKLFF
NA	TRBJ1-2	TRBV7-9	NA	TGTGCCAGCAGCCAGGAAGGGTCACGCGGCTACACCTTC	CASSQEGSRGYTF
NA	TRBJ1-1	TRBV4-1	NA	TGCGCCAGCAGCCGCTTATCCTCGGTGAACACTGAAGCTTTCTTT	CASSRLSSVNTEAFF
NA	TRBJ2-3	TRBV29-1	NA	TGCAGCGTTGAAGAAGGGGCAGGGGCTACAGATACGCAGTATTTT	CSVEEGAGATDTQYF
NA	TRBJ2-2	TRBV2	TRBD1	TGTGCCAGCAGGCGGACAGGGGGCGCGTACACCGGGGAGCTGTTTTTT	CASRRTGGAYTGELFF
NA	TRBJ1-2	TRBV28	TRBD1	TGTGCCAGCAGAAGACAGGGAGTGTCCAGGAACTATGGCTACACCTTC	CASRRQGVSRNYGYTF
NA	TRBJ2-7	TRBV15	TRBD2	TGTGCCACCAGCACCTCTCTAGGCGGGAGTCCCTACGAGCAGTACTTC	CATSTSLGGSPYEQYF
NA	TRBJ2-7	TRBV4-1	TRBD1	TGCGCCAGCAGCCAGATACAGGGGGGCCCCTACGAGCAGTACTTC	CASSQIQGGPYEQYF
NA	TRBJ1-6	TRBV9	NA	TGTGCCAGCAGCCCCGCGGGACGGAACTCACCCCTCCACTTT	CASSPAGRNSPLHF
NA	TRBJ2-7	TRBV28	TRBD1	TGTGCCAGCAGCTACGACAGGGCAGACTACGAGCAGTACTTC	CASSYDRADYEQYF
NA	TRBJ1-1	TRBV5-4	NA	TGTGCCAGCAGCTTGGCGGCGAACACTGAAGCTTTCTTT	CASSLAANTEAFF